In its sample, the clone carrying this T cell receptor beta chain was seen once. The antigen remains unidentified. These data come from a study of cytomegalovirus exposure and HLA in healthy donors. CDR3 size: 18 residues. Germline V gives CDR1 ENHRY, CDR2 SYGVKD. The ends lost 6 bases at V and 5 bases at J; junction bases unmatched: 17. Study-wide points: Earlier results showed most TCR beta V segments being productive about 87% or about 30% of the time. TCR beta sequences reportedly predicted most subjects' HLA-A and HLA-B alleles accurately.

Vbeta (60) and Jbeta (13) primers were used in the PCR. Sequencing was performed with immunoSEQ multiplex PCR; in TCRdb, only in-frame clones are kept and a portion is missing. Of under 75,000 clones listed, 65% to 80% are singletons. The rearrangement joins TRBV10-3 to TRBJ2-3; 10 nucleotides align to TRBD2. The receptor was derived from a man aged 40-49 years in good health and CMV-seropositive. The sequenced sample consisted of PBMCs. The CDR3 DNA is TGTGCCATCAGCGCCACACCCCCAAGCGGGGGGGCCGTAGATACGCAGTATTTT. Translation gives CAISATPPSGGAVDTQYF.